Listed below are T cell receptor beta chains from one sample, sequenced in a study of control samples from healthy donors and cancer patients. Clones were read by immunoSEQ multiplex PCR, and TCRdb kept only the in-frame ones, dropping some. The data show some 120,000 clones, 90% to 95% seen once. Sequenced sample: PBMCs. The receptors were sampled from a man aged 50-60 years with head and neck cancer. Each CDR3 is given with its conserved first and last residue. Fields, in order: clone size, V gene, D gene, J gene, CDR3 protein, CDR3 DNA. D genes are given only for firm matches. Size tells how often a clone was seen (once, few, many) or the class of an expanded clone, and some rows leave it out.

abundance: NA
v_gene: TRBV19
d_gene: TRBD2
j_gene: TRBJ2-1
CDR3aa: CASSKRSQRGGYNEQFF
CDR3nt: TGTGCCAGTAGTAAACGGTCCCAGCGGGGGGGATACAATGAGCAGTTCTTC

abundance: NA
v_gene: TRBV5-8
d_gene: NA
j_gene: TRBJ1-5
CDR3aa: CASSLEVAGGSAFQPQHF
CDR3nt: TGTGCCAGCAGCTTGGAGGTCGCGGGTGGTTCAGCCTTTCAGCCCCAGCATTTT

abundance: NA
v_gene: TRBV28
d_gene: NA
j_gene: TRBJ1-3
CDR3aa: CASSTFRLGNTIYF
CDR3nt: TGTGCCAGCAGTACCTTCAGGCTGGGGAACACCATATATTTT

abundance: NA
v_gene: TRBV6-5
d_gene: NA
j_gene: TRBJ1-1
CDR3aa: CASSSLLSGGLEAFF
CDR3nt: TGTGCCAGCAGTTCCCTCCTCTCGGGGGGACTTGAAGCTTTCTTT

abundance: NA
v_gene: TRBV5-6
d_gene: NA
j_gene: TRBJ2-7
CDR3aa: CASSLGTARYF
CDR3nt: TGTGCCAGCAGCTTGGGTACTGCTCGGTACTTC

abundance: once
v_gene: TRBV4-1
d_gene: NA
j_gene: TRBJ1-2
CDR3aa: CASSQEGIAPGLYGYTF
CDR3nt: TGCGCCAGCAGCCAAGAGGGCATCGCTCCAGGATTATATGGCTACACCTTC

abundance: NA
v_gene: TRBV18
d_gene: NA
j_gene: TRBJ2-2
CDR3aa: CASRPTGELFF
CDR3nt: TGTGCCAGCCGGCCCACCGGGGAGCTGTTTTTT

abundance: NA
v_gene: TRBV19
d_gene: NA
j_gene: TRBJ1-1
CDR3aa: CASKPTVRGTEAFF
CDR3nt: TGTGCCAGTAAACCGACAGTCCGGGGGACTGAAGCTTTCTTT

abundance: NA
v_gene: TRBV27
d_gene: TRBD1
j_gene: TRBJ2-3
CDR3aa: CASSWQGAADTQYF
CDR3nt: TGTGCCAGCAGTTGGCAGGGGGCCGCAGATACGCAGTATTTT

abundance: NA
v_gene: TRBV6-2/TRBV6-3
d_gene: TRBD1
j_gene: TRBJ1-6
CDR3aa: CASSYSPLLLPPGQVNSPLHF
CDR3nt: TGTGCCAGCAGTTACTCGCCCCTCTTACTTCCTCCGGGACAGGTGAATTCACCCCTCCACTTT

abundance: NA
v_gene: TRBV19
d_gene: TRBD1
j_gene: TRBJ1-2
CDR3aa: CASSTHPGTGGGNYGYTF
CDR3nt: TGTGCCAGTAGTACCCACCCCGGCACAGGGGGCGGCAACTATGGCTACACCTTC

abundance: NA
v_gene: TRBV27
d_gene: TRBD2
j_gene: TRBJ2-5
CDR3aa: CASSGTTHTQYF
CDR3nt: TGTGCCAGCAGTGGGACTACTCATACCCAGTACTTC

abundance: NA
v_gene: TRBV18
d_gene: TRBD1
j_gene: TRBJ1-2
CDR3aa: CASSGDRGIYGYTF
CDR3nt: TGTGCCAGCTCAGGGGACAGGGGAATCTATGGCTACACCTTC

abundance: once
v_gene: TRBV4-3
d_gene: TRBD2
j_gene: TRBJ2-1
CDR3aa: CASSQGAPGGFSYNEQFF
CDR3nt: TGCGCCAGCAGCCAAGGAGCCCCGGGGGGGTTCTCCTACAATGAGCAGTTCTTC

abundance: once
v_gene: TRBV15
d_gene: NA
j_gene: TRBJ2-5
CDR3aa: CATSRARTAETQYF
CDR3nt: TGTGCCACCAGCAGAGCTCGGACGGCAGAGACCCAGTACTTC

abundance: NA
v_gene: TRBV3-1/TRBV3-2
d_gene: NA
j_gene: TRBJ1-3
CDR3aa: CASSQASPNTIYF
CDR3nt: TGTGCCAGCAGCCAGGCTTCTCCCAACACCATATATTTT

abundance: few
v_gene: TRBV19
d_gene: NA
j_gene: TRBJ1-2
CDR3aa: CASSIGGSGYTF
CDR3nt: TGTGCCAGTAGTATTGGAGGGAGTGGCTACACCTTC

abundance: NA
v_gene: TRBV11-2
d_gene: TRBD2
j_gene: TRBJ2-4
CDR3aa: CASSLVAGGQYF
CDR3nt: TGTGCCAGCAGCTTAGTAGCGGGGGGGCAGTACTTC

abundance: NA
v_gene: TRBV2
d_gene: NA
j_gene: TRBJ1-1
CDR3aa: CASSGGRSAIGEAFF
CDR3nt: TGTGCCAGCAGTGGCGGCCGGAGTGCTATAGGGGAAGCTTTCTTT

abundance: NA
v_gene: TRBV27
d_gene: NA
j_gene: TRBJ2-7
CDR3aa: CASSQNERDLVYEQYF
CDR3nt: TGTGCCAGCAGTCAGAATGAGAGGGACCTGGTCTACGAGCAGTACTTC

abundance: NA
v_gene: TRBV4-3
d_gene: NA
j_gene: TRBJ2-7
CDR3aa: CASSQTGTFDEQYF
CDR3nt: TGCGCCAGCAGCCAAACCGGGACATTCGACGAGCAGTACTTC

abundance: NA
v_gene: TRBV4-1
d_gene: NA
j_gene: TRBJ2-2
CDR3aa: CASSTTTGELFF
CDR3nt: TGCGCCAGCAGCACGACCACCGGGGAGCTGTTTTTT

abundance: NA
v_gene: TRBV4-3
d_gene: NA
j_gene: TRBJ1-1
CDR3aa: CASSQDTRAHTEAFF
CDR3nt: TGCGCCAGCAGCCAAGATACCAGGGCGCACACTGAAGCTTTCTTT

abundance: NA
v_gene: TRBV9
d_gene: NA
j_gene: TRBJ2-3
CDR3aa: CASSVKQGSTGTDTQYF
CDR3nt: TGTGCCAGCAGCGTCAAACAGGGCTCTACGGGAACAGATACGCAGTATTTT

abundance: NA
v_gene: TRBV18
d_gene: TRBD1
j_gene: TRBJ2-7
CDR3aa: CASSPRDRVYEQYF
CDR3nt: TGTGCCAGCTCACCCCGGGACAGGGTCTACGAGCAGTACTTC

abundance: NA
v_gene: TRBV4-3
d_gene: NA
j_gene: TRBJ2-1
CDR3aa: CASSQTGSSYNEQFF
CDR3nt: TGCGCCAGCAGCCAAACGGGGAGCTCCTACAATGAGCAGTTCTTC

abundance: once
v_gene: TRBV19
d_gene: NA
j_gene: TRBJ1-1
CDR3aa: CATTSGWGTEAFF
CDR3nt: TGTGCCACAACGTCAGGGTGGGGAACTGAAGCTTTCTTT

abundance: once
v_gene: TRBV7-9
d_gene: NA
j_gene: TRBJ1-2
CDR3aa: CASSLIGAGYTF
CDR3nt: TGTGCCAGCAGCTTAATTGGTGCCGGCTACACCTTC

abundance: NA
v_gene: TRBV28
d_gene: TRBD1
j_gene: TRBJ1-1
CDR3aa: CASSSRTGRVWNTEAFF
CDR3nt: TGTGCCAGCAGTTCCAGGACAGGTAGGGTATGGAACACTGAAGCTTTCTTT

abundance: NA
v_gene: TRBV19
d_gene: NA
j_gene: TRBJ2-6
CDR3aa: CASSSVLYSGANVLTF
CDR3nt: TGTGCCAGTAGTTCAGTCCTGTACTCTGGGGCCAACGTCCTGACTTTC

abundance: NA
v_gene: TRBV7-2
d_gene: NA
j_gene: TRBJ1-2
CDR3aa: CASSLGLQGYGYTF
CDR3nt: TGTGCCAGCAGCTTAGGGTTACAGGGCTATGGCTACACCTTC

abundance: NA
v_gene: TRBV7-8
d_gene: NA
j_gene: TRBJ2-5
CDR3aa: CASSVRGQETQYF
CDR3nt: TGTGCCAGCAGCGTTCGGGGCCAAGAGACCCAGTACTTC

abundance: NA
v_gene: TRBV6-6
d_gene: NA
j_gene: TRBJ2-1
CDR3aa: CASSGGSYNEQFF
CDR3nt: TGTGCCAGCAGTGGGGGCTCCTACAATGAGCAGTTCTTC

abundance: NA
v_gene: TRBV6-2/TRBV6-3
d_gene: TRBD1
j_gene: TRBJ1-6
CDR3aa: CASSRGQGSPLHF
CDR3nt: TGTGCCAGCAGTCGGGGACAGGGTTCACCCCTCCACTTT

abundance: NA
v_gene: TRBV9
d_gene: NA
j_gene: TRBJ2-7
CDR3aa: CASSKSPFYEQYF
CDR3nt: TGTGCCAGTTCCAAATCTCCCTTCTACGAGCAGTACTTC

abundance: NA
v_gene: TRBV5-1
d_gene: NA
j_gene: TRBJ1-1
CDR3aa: CASSLTGLLNTEAFF
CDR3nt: TGCGCCAGCAGCTTGACAGGACTCCTGAACACTGAAGCTTTCTTT

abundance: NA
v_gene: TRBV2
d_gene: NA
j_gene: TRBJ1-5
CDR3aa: CASSDQPWGQPQHF
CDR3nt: TGTGCCAGCAGTGACCAGCCTTGGGGGCAGCCCCAGCATTTT

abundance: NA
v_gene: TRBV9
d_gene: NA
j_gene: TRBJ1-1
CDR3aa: CASSVEMNTEAFF
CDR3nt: TGTGCCAGCAGCGTAGAAATGAACACTGAAGCTTTCTTT

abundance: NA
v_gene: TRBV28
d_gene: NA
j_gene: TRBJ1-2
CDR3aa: CASRSTGLANYGYTF
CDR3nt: TGTGCCAGCAGATCAACAGGGTTAGCTAACTATGGCTACACCTTC

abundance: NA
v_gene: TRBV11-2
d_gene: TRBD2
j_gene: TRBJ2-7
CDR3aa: CASSLGGVLAYEQYF
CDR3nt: TGTGCCAGCAGCTTGGGAGGGGTGCTAGCCTACGAGCAGTACTTC

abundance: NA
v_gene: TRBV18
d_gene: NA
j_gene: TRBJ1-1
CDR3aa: CASSPGPTNTEAFF
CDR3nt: TGTGCCAGCTCACCAGGGCCGACGAACACTGAAGCTTTCTTT